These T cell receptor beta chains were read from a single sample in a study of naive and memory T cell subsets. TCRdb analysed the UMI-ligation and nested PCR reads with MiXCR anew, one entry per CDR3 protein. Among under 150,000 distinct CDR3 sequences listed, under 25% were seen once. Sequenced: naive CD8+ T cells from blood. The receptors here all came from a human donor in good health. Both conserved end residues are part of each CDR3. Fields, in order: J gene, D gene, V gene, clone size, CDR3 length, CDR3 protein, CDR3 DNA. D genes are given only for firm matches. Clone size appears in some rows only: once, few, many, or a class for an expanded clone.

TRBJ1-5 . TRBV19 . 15 CASSIAGASNQPQHF TGTGCCAGTAGTATAGCGGGGGCGAGCAATCAGCCCCAGCATTTT
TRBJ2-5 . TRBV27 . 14 CASSLIGALETQYF TGTGCCAGCAGTTTAATTGGGGCGCTAGAGACCCAGTACTTC
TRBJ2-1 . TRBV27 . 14 CAIQPGREYNEQFF TGTGCCATCCAACCGGGACGGGAATACAATGAGCAGTTCTTC
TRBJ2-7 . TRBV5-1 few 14 CASSPIMVSGEQYF TGCGCCAGCAGCCCAATAATGGTCAGCGGCGAGCAGTACTTC
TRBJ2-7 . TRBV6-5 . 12 CASSYTRGEQYF TGTGCCAGCAGTTACACTAGGGGCGAGCAGTACTTC
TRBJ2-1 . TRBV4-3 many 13 CASSQASYNEQFF TGCGCCAGCAGCCAAGCAAGTTACAATGAGCAGTTCTTC
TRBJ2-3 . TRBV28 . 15 CASSLLPGGTDTQYF TGTGCCAGCAGTTTATTGCCCGGGGGCACAGATACGCAGTATTTT
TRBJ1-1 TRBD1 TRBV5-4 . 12 CASSPGGAEAFF TGTGCCAGCAGCCCAGGGGGGGCTGAAGCTTTCTTT
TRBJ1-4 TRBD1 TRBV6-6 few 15 CASSIDRGFNEKLFF TGTGCCAGCAGTATCGACAGGGGTTTTAATGAAAAACTGTTTTTT
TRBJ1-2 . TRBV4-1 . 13 CASSQPEGYGYTF TGCGCCAGCAGCCAACCAGAGGGGTATGGCTACACCTTC
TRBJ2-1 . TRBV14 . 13 CASSQDWGNEQFF TGTGCCAGCAGCCAAGATTGGGGGAATGAGCAGTTCTTC
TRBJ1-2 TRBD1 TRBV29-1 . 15 CSVEAWSGGDYGYTF TGCAGCGTTGAAGCCTGGTCAGGGGGGGACTATGGCTACACCTTC
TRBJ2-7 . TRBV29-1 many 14 CSVEDPRLSYEQYF TGCAGCGTTGAAGACCCCAGGCTCTCCTACGAGCAGTACTTC
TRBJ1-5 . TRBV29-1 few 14 CSVDGGDSNQPQHF TGCAGCGTTGATGGGGGGGATAGCAATCAGCCCCAGCATTTT
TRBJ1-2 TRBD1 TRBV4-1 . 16 CASSQVPGQSGYGYTF TGCGCCAGCAGCCAAGTCCCGGGACAGTCAGGGTATGGCTACACCTTC
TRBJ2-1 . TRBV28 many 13 CASSFRDSNEQFF TGTGCCAGCAGTTTTAGGGATAGCAATGAGCAGTTCTTC
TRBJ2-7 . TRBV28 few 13 CASSLGAGYEQYF TGTGCCAGCAGTTTGGGCGCAGGCTACGAGCAGTACTTC
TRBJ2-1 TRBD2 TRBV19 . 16 CASSIRSSGSSNEQFF TGTGCCAGTAGTATAAGGAGTAGCGGGAGTTCCAATGAGCAGTTCTTC
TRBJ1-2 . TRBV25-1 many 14 CASSLGTGRNGYTF TGTGCCAGCAGCCTCGGAACAGGGAGAAATGGCTACACCTTC
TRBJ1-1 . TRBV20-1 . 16 CSARDSVRQAEIEAFF TGCAGTGCTAGAGATTCGGTCCGGCAGGCTGAAATTGAAGCTTTCTTT
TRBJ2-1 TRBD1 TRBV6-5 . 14 CASSKGQGTNEQFF TGTGCCAGCAGTAAAGGACAGGGGACGAATGAGCAGTTCTTC
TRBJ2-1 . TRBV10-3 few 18 CAISEYELETVLYNEQFF TGTGCCATCAGTGAGTACGAGCTAGAGACAGTTCTCTACAATGAGCAGTTCTTC
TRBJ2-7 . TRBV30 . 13 CAWSRGPLREQYF TGTGCCTGGAGTAGGGGCCCCTTAAGGGAGCAGTACTTC
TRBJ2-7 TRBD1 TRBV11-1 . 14 CASSLRQGGIEQYF TGTGCCAGCAGCTTGAGACAGGGGGGAATCGAGCAGTACTTC
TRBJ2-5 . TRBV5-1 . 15 CASSLEQASGETQYF TGCGCCAGCAGCTTGGAGCAGGCCTCGGGGGAGACCCAGTACTTC
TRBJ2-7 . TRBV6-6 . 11 CASSLAREQYF TGTGCCAGCAGTCTGGCGCGGGAGCAGTACTTC
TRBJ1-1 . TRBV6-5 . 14 CASSYERRNTEAFF TGTGCCAGCAGTTACGAACGGAGGAACACTGAAGCTTTCTTT
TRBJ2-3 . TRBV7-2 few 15 CASSFLGRSTDTQYF TGTGCCAGCAGCTTTTTGGGCAGGAGCACAGATACGCAGTATTTT
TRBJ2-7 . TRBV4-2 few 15 CASSLGDRRSYEQYF TGTGCCAGCAGCCTTGGGGACCGCCGCTCCTACGAGCAGTACTTC
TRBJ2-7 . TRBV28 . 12 CASSHTNYEQYF TGTGCCAGCAGCCACACTAACTACGAGCAGTACTTC
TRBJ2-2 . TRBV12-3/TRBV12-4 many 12 CASSFGPGELFF TGTGCCAGCAGTTTTGGGCCCGGGGAGCTGTTTTTT
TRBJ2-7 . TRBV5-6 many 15 CASSPGRKSSYEQYF TGTGCCAGCAGCCCGGGACGGAAAAGCTCCTACGAGCAGTACTTC
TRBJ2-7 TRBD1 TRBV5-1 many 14 CASSLGQGVDEQYF TGCGCCAGCAGCTTGGGACAGGGTGTCGACGAGCAGTACTTC
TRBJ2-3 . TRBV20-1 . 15 CSARLLRTKSDTQYF TGCAGTGCTAGACTCCTCCGGACTAAGAGTGACACGCAGTATTTT
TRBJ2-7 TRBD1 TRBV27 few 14 CASSHQGAHYEQYF TGTGCCAGCAGTCATCAGGGGGCCCACTACGAGCAGTACTTC
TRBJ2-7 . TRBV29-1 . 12 CSALLGAYEQYF TGCAGCGCCCTTTTAGGGGCTTACGAGCAGTACTTC
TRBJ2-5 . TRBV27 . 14 CASSFADNQETQYF TGTGCCAGCAGTTTCGCGGATAACCAAGAGACCCAGTACTTC
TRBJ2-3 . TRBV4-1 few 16 CASSQDLGTFSDTQYF TGCGCCAGCAGCCAAGATCTTGGGACATTTAGCGATACGCAGTATTTT
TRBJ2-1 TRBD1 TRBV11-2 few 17 CASSLTRTGEAYNEQFF TGTGCCAGCAGCTTAACACGGACAGGGGAGGCCTACAATGAGCAGTTCTTC
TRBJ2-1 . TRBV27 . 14 CATLSWEQDNEQFF TGTGCCACTCTTTCGTGGGAGCAGGACAATGAGCAGTTCTTC
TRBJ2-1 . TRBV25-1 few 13 CASRIGGDNEQFF TGTGCCAGCAGGATAGGGGGGGACAATGAGCAGTTTTTC
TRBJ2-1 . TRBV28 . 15 CASSSSRVPYNEQFF TGTGCCAGCAGTTCGTCTAGGGTCCCCTACAATGAGCAGTTCTTC
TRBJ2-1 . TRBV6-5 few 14 CASSYPGGPNEQFF TGTGCCAGCAGTTACCCCGGGGGGCCAAATGAGCAGTTCTTC
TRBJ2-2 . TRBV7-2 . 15 CASSSPLRSTGELFF TGTGCCAGCAGCTCACCTCTTCGGAGCACCGGGGAGCTGTTTTTT
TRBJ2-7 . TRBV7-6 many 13 CASSLGARYEQYF TGTGCCAGCAGCTTGGGAGCCAGGTACGAGCAGTACTTC
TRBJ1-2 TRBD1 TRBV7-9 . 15 CASSSSTGSNYGYTF TGTGCCAGCAGCTCGTCGACAGGGTCGAACTATGGCTACACCTTC
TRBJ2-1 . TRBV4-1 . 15 CASSQDFWTDNEQFF TGCGCCAGCAGCCAAGATTTCTGGACTGACAATGAGCAGTTCTTC